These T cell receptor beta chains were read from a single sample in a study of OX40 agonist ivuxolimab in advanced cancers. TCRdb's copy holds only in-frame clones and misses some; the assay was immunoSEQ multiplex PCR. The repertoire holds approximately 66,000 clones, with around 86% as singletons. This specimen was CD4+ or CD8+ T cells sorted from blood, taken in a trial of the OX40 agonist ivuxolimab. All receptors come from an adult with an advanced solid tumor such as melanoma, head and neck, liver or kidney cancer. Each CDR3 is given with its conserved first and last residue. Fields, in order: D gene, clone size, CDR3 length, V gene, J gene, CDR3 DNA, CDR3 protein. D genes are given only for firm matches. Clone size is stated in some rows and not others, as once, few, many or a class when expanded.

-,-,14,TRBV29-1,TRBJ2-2,TGCAGCGTTGCCGGGGGGCGACTCACCGGGGAGCTGTTTTTT,CSVAGGRLTGELFF
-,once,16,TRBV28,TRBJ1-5,TGTGCCAGCAGTTTTTTCGCCGGTTATAGCAATCAGCCCCAGCATTTT,CASSFFAGYSNQPQHF
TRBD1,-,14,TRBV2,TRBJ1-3,TGTGCCAGCAGGGGGGACAGTCGCATCCGCACCATATATTTT,CASRGDSRIRTIYF
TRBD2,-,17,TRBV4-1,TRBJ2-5,TGCGCCAGCAGCCAAGGACTAAGCGGGGGGGCGGTGAAGACCCAGTACTTC,CASSQGLSGGAVKTQYF
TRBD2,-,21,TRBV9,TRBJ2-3,TGTGCCAGCAGCGTACCTATGGTAAGGCGGGGGGCCCTGGACGGCACAGATACGCAGTATTTT,CASSVPMVRRGALDGTDTQYF
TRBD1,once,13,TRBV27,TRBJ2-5,TGTGCCAGCAAGCAGGGGGCGTGGGAGACCCAGTACTTC,CASKQGAWETQYF
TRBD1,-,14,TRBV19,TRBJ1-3,TGTGCCAGTAGTTCCGGGACAGCTGGAAACACCATATATTTT,CASSSGTAGNTIYF
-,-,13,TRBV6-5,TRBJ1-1,TGTGCCAGCAGCCGCGGACAGAACACTGAAGCTTTCTTT,CASSRGQNTEAFF
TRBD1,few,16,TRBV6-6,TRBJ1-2,TGTGCCAGCAGTAACCCCCCAGGGGGCGTTAACTATGGCTACACCTTC,CASSNPPGGVNYGYTF
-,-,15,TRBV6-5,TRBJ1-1,TGTGCCAGCAGGAAAAATTACAGGGAAGACACTGAAGCTTTCTTT,CASRKNYREDTEAFF
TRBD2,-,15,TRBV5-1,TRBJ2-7,TGCGCCAGCAGCTTGCGGGGCGGGGGCTCCTACGAGCAGTACTTC,CASSLRGGGSYEQYF
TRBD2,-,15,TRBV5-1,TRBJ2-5,TGCGCCAGCAGCTTGGCTCTAGCGGGACAAGAGACCCAGTACTTC,CASSLALAGQETQYF
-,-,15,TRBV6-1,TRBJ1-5,TGTGCCAGCAGTCCCGGGGGGGGGCGAGGACAGCCCCAGCATTTT,CASSPGGGRGQPQHF
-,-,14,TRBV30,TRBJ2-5,TGTGCCTGGAGGGGGGGAGGGGGGGCGGAGACCCAGTACTTC,CAWRGGGGAETQYF
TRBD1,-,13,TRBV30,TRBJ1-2,TGTGCCTGGAGTGTACAGGGGGCATATGGCTACACCTTC,CAWSVQGAYGYTF
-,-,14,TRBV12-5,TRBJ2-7,TGTGCTAGTGGTTTGGTACGGGCAGGGAGCGAGCAGTACTTC,CASGLVRAGSEQYF
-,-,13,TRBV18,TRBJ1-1,TGTGCCAGCTCACCACAACGTAACACTGAAGCTTTCTTT,CASSPQRNTEAFF
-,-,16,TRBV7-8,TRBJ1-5,TGTGCCAGCAGCCGAGGGTTTGGACAGAGAAATCAGCCCCAGCATTTT,CASSRGFGQRNQPQHF
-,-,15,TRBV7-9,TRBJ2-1,TGTGCCAGCACCACAGGGAGTGGTGGGTACAATGAGCAGTTCTTC,CASTTGSGGYNEQFF
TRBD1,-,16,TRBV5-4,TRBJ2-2,TGTGCCAGCAGCTTGGGGGGGACAGGGGACACCGGGGAGCTGTTTTTT,CASSLGGTGDTGELFF
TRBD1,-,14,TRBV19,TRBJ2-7,TGTGCCAGTAGTATTGGGACAGGGGCCTACGAGCAGTACTTC,CASSIGTGAYEQYF
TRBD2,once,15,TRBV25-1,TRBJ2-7,TGTGCCAGCAGTAAGGGAGGGACCTCTATTTACGAGCAGTACTTC,CASSKGGTSIYEQYF
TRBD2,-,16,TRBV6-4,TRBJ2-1,TGTGCCAGCAGTCGGACTAGCGGGATTAGCTACAATGAGCAGTTCTTC,CASSRTSGISYNEQFF
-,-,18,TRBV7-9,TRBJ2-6,TGTGCCAGCAGCTTCATCGGGGTTCGGGGCTCTGGGGCCAACGTCCTGACTTTC,CASSFIGVRGSGANVLTF
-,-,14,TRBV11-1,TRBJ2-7,TGTGCCAGCAGCGGGGACACCTTCTCCTACGAGCAGTACTTC,CASSGDTFSYEQYF
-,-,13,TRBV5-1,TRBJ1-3,TGCGCCAGCAGCTTGGTGGAAGGAAACACCATATATTTT,CASSLVEGNTIYF
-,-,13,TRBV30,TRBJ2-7,TGTGCCTGGAAGGGCAGGGGTAAAAACGAGCAGTACTTC,CAWKGRGKNEQYF
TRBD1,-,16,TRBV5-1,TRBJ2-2,TGCGCCAGCAGCTTGGGAGGGGGCACGGACACCGGGGAGCTGTTTTTT,CASSLGGGTDTGELFF
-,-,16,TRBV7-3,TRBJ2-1,TGTGCCAGCAGCTCGAAGACTAGCTTAGGGGGAAATGAGCAGTTCTTC,CASSSKTSLGGNEQFF
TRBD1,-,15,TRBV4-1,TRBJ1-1,TGCGCCAGCAGCCGGCCGGGACAGGGAGATACTGAAGCTTTCTTT,CASSRPGQGDTEAFF
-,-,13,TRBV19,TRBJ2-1,TGTGCCAGTAGTATATCTAAGGACAATGAGCAGTTCTTC,CASSISKDNEQFF
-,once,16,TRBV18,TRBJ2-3,TGTGCCAGCTCACCTCCGGGTCAAATCCGCACAGATACGCAGTATTTT,CASSPPGQIRTDTQYF
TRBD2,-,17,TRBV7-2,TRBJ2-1,TGTGCCAGCAGCCCACCGAACAGCGGGAGGACACACAATGAGCAGTTCTTC,CASSPPNSGRTHNEQFF
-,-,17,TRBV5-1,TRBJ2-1,TGCGCCAGCAGCTTGGCCGATAGCGGAAGAGGGTACAATGAGCAGTTCTTC,CASSLADSGRGYNEQFF
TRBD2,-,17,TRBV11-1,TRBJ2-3,TGTGCCAGCAGCTCACGGACCATAGCGGGAAAGGCAGATACGCAGTATTTT,CASSSRTIAGKADTQYF
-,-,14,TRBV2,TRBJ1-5,TGTGCCAGCAAGAGGGAACGTAGCAATCAGCCCCAGCATTTT,CASKRERSNQPQHF
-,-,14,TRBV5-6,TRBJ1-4,TGTGCCAGCAGCCCACGAACCACTAATGAAAAACTGTTTTTT,CASSPRTTNEKLFF
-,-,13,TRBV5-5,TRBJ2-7,TGTGCCAGCCTGGACGGGAACCTCTACGAGCAGTACTTC,CASLDGNLYEQYF
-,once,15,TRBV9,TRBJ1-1,TGTGCCAGCAGCCCCACAGGGAGAATGAACACTGAAGCTTTCTTT,CASSPTGRMNTEAFF
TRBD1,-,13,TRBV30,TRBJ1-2,TGTGCCTGGAGCACCAGGGGGAACTATGGCTACACCTTC,CAWSTRGNYGYTF
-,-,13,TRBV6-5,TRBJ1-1,TGTGCCAGCAGTTTTTCACAGGACACTGAAGCTTTCTTT,CASSFSQDTEAFF
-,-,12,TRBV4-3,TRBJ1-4,TGCGCCAGCAGCCAGACTAATGAAAAACTGTTTTTT,CASSQTNEKLFF
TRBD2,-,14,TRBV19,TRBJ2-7,TGTGCCAGTAATCGCGGGGGGGGCCTCTACGAGCAGTACTTC,CASNRGGGLYEQYF
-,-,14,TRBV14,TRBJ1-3,TGTGCCAGCAGCCAAGAACTCAGGGGAAACACCATATATTTT,CASSQELRGNTIYF
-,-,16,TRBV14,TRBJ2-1,TGTGCCAGCAGCCAAGATGTAGCGCGGGAATACAATGAGCAGTTCTTC,CASSQDVAREYNEQFF
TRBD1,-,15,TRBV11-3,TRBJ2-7,TGTGCCAGCAGCTTAGGTGGACAGGAGACCTACGAGCAGTACTTC,CASSLGGQETYEQYF
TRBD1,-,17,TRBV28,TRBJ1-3,TGTGCCAGCAGTTCCCTCAGGGGGCCCATCTCTGGAAACACCATATATTTT,CASSSLRGPISGNTIYF
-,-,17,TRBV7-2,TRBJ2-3,TGTGCCAGCAGCTTAGCGCTCAGGTCGGACGACACAGATACGCAGTATTTT,CASSLALRSDDTDTQYF
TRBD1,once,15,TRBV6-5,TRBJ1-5,TGTGCCAGCAGGGTGGGACAGACAAATAATCAGCCCCAGCATTTT,CASRVGQTNNQPQHF
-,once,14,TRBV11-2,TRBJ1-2,TGTGCCAGCAGCTTAGAACGGACGGCCTATGGCTACACCTTC,CASSLERTAYGYTF
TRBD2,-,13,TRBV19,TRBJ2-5,TGTGCCACCGCTAGCGGGAGTATAGAGACCCAGTACTTC,CATASGSIETQYF
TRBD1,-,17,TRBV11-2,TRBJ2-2,TGTGCCAGCAGCCGAAGCGGGGGGACAGGGGGCTTCTGGGAGCTGTTTTTT,CASSRSGGTGGFWELFF
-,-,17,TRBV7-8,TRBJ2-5,TGTGCCAGCAGCTCAAAGGCGGGTGGAGGGAATCGGGAGACCCAGTACTTC,CASSSKAGGGNRETQYF
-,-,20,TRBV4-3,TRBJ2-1,TGCGCCAGCAGCCAAGAGGGGAACTATCGCGGGCCCAGCTCCTACAATGAGCAGTTCTTC,CASSQEGNYRGPSSYNEQFF